The rows below give T cell receptor beta chains drawn from one sample of a study of T cells after yellow fever vaccination. In TCRdb, the 5' RACE reads were re-called with MiXCR into one record per CDR3 protein. Of about 53,000 distinct CDR3 sequences listed, about 5.2% are singletons. This specimen was PBMCs, either bulk or a sorted T-cell subset (CD4+, CD8+, memory, or dextramer-sorted; not recorded which), taken on the day of the yellow fever booster vaccination. The receptor set was obtained from a man aged 18 to 29 who received the YFV17D yellow fever vaccine. The CDR3 runs from the conserved cysteine through the conserved F or W. D genes are given only for firm matches. Clone size is given for some rows only: seen once, a few or many times, or a class if the clone is expanded.

cdr3_aa: CASSLGWGTARVETQYF; cdr3_nt: TGTGCCAGCAGCTTAGGATGGGGGACAGCGAGGGTGGAGACCCAGTACTTC; j_call: TRBJ2-5; clone_size: -; v_call: TRBV11-2; d_call: TRBD1; cdr3_length: 17
cdr3_aa: CASRDPLWGNYGYTF; cdr3_nt: TGTGCCAGCAGGGACCCGCTTTGGGGGAACTATGGCTACACCTTC; j_call: TRBJ1-2; clone_size: many; v_call: TRBV6-5; d_call: -; cdr3_length: 15
cdr3_aa: CASSEVTGVLNTEAFF; cdr3_nt: TGTGCCAGCAGTGAGGTTACAGGGGTCCTGAACACTGAAGCTTTCTTT; j_call: TRBJ1-1; clone_size: -; v_call: TRBV2; d_call: TRBD1; cdr3_length: 16
cdr3_aa: CASSFSGEGQPQHF; cdr3_nt: TGTGCCAGCAGTTTTTCCGGGGAGGGCCAGCCCCAGCATTTT; j_call: TRBJ1-5; clone_size: few; v_call: TRBV12-3/TRBV12-4; d_call: -; cdr3_length: 14
cdr3_aa: CASSLAASGGLQETQYF; cdr3_nt: TGTGCCAGCAGCCTCGCAGCTAGCGGGGGGCTCCAAGAGACCCAGTACTTC; j_call: TRBJ2-5; clone_size: few; v_call: TRBV3-1; d_call: TRBD2; cdr3_length: 17
cdr3_aa: CASSQSLGQGISSNQPQHF; cdr3_nt: TGTGCCAGCAGCCAAAGCCTGGGACAGGGGATAAGTAGCAATCAGCCCCAGCATTTT; j_call: TRBJ1-5; clone_size: many; v_call: TRBV7-9; d_call: TRBD1; cdr3_length: 19
cdr3_aa: CASSLRGHQPQHF; cdr3_nt: TGTGCCAGCAGTTTGCGGGGGCATCAGCCCCAGCATTTT; j_call: TRBJ1-5; clone_size: -; v_call: TRBV12-3/TRBV12-4; d_call: -; cdr3_length: 13
cdr3_aa: CASSRGGVADTQYF; cdr3_nt: TGTGCCAGCAGCAGAGGGGGTGTGGCAGATACGCAGTATTTT; j_call: TRBJ2-3; clone_size: few; v_call: TRBV12-3/TRBV12-4; d_call: -; cdr3_length: 14
cdr3_aa: CASSYSGTGDFEAFF; cdr3_nt: TGTGCCAGCAGTTACTCAGGGACAGGGGACTTTGAAGCTTTCTTT; j_call: TRBJ1-1; clone_size: -; v_call: TRBV6-5; d_call: TRBD1; cdr3_length: 15
cdr3_aa: CASSDRNTGELFF; cdr3_nt: TGTGCCAGCAGTGACAGAAACACCGGGGAGCTGTTTTTT; j_call: TRBJ2-2; clone_size: many; v_call: TRBV6-4; d_call: -; cdr3_length: 13
cdr3_aa: CASSQRDGGRSPLHF; cdr3_nt: TGCGCCAGCAGCCAAAGGGATGGGGGTCGGTCACCCCTCCACTTT; j_call: TRBJ1-6; clone_size: many; v_call: TRBV4-3; d_call: -; cdr3_length: 15
cdr3_aa: CASTVGVGLETQYF; cdr3_nt: TGTGCCAGTACGGTGGGGGTCGGGTTGGAGACCCAGTACTTC; j_call: TRBJ2-5; clone_size: -; v_call: TRBV19; d_call: -; cdr3_length: 14
cdr3_aa: CASSVGAGQPQHF; cdr3_nt: TGCGCCAGCAGCGTCGGGGCCGGGCAGCCCCAGCATTTT; j_call: TRBJ1-5; clone_size: -; v_call: TRBV5-1; d_call: -; cdr3_length: 13
cdr3_aa: CASSFDGGTDTQYF; cdr3_nt: TGTGCCAGCAGTTTCGATGGGGGCACAGATACGCAGTATTTT; j_call: TRBJ2-3; clone_size: few; v_call: TRBV12-3/TRBV12-4; d_call: -; cdr3_length: 14
cdr3_aa: CASSQVDRTGEKLFF; cdr3_nt: TGCGCCAGCAGCCAAGTGGACAGGACGGGGGAAAAACTGTTTTTT; j_call: TRBJ1-4; clone_size: -; v_call: TRBV4-1; d_call: TRBD1; cdr3_length: 15
cdr3_aa: CASIPQGFNSPLHF; cdr3_nt: TGTGCCAGCATCCCACAGGGGTTTAATTCACCCCTCCACTTT; j_call: TRBJ1-6; clone_size: many; v_call: TRBV7-2; d_call: TRBD1; cdr3_length: 14
cdr3_aa: CASSRASGISTDTQYF; cdr3_nt: TGTGCCAGCAGCCGGGCTAGCGGGATCTCCACAGATACGCAGTATTTT; j_call: TRBJ2-3; clone_size: -; v_call: TRBV5-4; d_call: TRBD2; cdr3_length: 16
cdr3_aa: CASSDAPRDTKF; cdr3_nt: TGTGCCAGCAGTGATGCCCCTCGGGACACGAAGTTT; j_call: TRBJ1-4; clone_size: few; v_call: TRBV6-1; d_call: -; cdr3_length: 12
cdr3_aa: CASKFVRGHNEQYF; cdr3_nt: TGCGCCAGCAAGTTCGTCCGGGGGCATAACGAGCAGTACTTC; j_call: TRBJ2-7; clone_size: few; v_call: TRBV5-1; d_call: -; cdr3_length: 14
cdr3_aa: CASSPDRGVPEGYTF; cdr3_nt: TGCGCCAGCAGCCCCGACAGGGGGGTACCTGAGGGCTACACCTTC; j_call: TRBJ1-2; clone_size: many; v_call: TRBV4-3; d_call: TRBD1; cdr3_length: 15
cdr3_aa: CASTQNTGELFF; cdr3_nt: TGCGCCAGCACCCAGAACACCGGGGAGCTGTTTTTT; j_call: TRBJ2-2; clone_size: many; v_call: TRBV5-1; d_call: -; cdr3_length: 12
cdr3_aa: CASSPAAGNLGAFF; cdr3_nt: TGTGCCAGCAGCCCAGCGGCAGGGAATCTTGGAGCTTTCTTT; j_call: TRBJ1-1; clone_size: many; v_call: TRBV7-9; d_call: -; cdr3_length: 14
cdr3_aa: CASRATGVRGYTF; cdr3_nt: TGTGCCAGCAGGGCAACAGGGGTGCGGGGCTACACCTTC; j_call: TRBJ1-2; clone_size: few; v_call: TRBV5-4; d_call: TRBD1; cdr3_length: 13
cdr3_aa: CATSDRRGWVQFF; cdr3_nt: TGTGCCACCAGTGATCGCAGGGGCTGGGTCCAGTTCTTC; j_call: TRBJ2-1; clone_size: many; v_call: TRBV24-1; d_call: -; cdr3_length: 13
cdr3_aa: CASSQGDSGKLFF; cdr3_nt: TGCGCCAGCAGCCAAGGGGACTCGGGAAAACTGTTTTTT; j_call: TRBJ1-4; clone_size: many; v_call: TRBV4-3; d_call: -; cdr3_length: 13
cdr3_aa: CASSFLGLYNEQFF; cdr3_nt: TGCGCCAGCAGCTTCCTAGGACTCTACAATGAGCAGTTCTTC; j_call: TRBJ2-1; clone_size: many; v_call: TRBV5-1; d_call: -; cdr3_length: 14